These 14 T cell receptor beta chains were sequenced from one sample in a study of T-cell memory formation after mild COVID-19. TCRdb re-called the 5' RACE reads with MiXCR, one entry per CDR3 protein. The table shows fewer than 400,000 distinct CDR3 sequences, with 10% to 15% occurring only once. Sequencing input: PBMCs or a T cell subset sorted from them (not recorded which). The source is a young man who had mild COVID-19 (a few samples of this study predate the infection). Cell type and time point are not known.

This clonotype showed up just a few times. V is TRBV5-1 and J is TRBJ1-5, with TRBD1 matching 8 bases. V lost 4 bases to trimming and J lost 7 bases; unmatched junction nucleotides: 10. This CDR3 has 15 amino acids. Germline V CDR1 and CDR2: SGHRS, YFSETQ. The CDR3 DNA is TGCGCCAGCAGCCCCCAGGGGGCATTGGGGCAGCCCCAGCATTTT. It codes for CASSPQGALGQPQHF.

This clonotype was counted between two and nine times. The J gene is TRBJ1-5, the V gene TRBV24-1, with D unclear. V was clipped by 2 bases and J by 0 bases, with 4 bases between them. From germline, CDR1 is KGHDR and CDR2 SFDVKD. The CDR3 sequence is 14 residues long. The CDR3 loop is CATSDYYSNQPQHF. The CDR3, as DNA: TGTGCCACCAGTGATTACTATAGCAATCAGCCCCAGCATTTT.

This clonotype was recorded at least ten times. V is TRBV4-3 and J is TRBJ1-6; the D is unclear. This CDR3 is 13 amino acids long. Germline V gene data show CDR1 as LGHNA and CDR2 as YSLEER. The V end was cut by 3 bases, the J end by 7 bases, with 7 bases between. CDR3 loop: CASSQAVNSPLHF. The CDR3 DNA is TGCGCCAGCAGCCAGGCAGTAAATTCACCCCTCCACTTT.

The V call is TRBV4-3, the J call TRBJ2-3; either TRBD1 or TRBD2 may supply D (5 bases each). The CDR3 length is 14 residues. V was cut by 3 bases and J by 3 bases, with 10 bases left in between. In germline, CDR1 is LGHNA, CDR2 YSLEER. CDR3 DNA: TGCGCCAGCAGCCAGGGGGACGGAACAGATACGCAGTATTTT. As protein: CASSQGDGTDTQYF.

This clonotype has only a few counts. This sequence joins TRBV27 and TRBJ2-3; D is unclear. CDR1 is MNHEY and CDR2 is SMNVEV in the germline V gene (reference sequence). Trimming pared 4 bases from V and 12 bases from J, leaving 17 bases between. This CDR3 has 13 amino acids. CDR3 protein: CASSSDTGSSQYF. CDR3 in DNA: TGTGCCAGCAGTTCAGATACCGGGTCCTCTCAGTATTTT.

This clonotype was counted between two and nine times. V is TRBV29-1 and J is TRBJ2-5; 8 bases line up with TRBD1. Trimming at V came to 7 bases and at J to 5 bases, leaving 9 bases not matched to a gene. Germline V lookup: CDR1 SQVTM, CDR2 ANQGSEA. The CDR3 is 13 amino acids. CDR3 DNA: TGCAGCGGGGACAGGACCCATGGGGAGACCCAGTACTTC. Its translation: CSGDRTHGETQYF.

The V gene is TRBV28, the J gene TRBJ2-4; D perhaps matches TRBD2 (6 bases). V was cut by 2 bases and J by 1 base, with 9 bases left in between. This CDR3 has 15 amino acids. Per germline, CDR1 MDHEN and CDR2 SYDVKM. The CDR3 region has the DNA TGTGCCAGCAGTTTAACGGGGGTGGCCAAAAACATTCAGTACTTC. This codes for CASSLTGVAKNIQYF.

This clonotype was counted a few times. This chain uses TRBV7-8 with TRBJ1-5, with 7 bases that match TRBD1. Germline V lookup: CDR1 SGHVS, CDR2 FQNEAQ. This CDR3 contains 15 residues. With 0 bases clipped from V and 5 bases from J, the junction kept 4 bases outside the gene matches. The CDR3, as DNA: TGTGCCAGCAGCTTAGCTGCAGGGGGAGATCAGCCCCAGCATTTT. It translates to CASSLAAGGDQPQHF.

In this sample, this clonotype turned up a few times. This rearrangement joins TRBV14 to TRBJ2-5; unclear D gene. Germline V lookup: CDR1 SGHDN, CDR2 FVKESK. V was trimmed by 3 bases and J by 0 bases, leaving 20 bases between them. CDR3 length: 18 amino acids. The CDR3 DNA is TGTGCCAGCAGCCAGGGCGTCGGAGCGCGACATAACCAAGAGACCCAGTACTTC. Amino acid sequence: CASSQGVGARHNQETQYF. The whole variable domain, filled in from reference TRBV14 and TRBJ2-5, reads EAGVTQFPSHSVIEKGQTVTLRCDPISGHDNLYWYRRVMGKEIKFLLHFVKESKQDESGMPNNRFLAERTGGTYSTLKVQPAELEDSGVYFCASSQGVGARHNQETQYFGPGTRLLVL.

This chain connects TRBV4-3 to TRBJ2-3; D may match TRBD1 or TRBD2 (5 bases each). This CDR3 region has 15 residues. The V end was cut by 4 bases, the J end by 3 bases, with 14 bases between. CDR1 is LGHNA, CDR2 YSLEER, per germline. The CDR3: CASSPYQGGTDTQYF. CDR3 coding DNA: TGCGCCAGCAGCCCCTACCAGGGCGGGACAGATACGCAGTATTTT.

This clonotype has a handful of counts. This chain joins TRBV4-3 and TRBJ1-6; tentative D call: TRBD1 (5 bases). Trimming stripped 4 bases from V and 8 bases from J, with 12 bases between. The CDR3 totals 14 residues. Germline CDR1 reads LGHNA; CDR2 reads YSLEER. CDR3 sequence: CASSPQGLHSPLHF. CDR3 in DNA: TGCGCCAGCAGCCCCCAGGGCCTCCATTCACCCCTCCACTTT.

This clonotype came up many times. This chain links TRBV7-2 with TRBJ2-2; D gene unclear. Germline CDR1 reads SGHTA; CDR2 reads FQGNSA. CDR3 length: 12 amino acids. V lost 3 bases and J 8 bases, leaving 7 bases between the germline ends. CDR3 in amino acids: CASSFRWGELFF. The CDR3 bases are TGTGCCAGCAGCTTCCGGTGGGGGGAGCTGTTTTTT.

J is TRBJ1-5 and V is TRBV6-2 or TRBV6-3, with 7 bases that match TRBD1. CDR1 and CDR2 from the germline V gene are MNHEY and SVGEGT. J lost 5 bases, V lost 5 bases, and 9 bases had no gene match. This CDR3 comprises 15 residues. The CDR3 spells CASSPGLRGDQPQHF. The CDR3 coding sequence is TGTGCCAGCAGTCCGGGACTCAGGGGGGATCAGCCCCAGCATTTT.

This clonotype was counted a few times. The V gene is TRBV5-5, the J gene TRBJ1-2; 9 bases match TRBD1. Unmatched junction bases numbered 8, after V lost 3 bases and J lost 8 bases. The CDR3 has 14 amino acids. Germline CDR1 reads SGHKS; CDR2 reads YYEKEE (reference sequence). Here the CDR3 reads CASSSGQGVGGYTF. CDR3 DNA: TGTGCCAGCAGCTCGGGACAGGGAGTAGGCGGCTACACCTTC.